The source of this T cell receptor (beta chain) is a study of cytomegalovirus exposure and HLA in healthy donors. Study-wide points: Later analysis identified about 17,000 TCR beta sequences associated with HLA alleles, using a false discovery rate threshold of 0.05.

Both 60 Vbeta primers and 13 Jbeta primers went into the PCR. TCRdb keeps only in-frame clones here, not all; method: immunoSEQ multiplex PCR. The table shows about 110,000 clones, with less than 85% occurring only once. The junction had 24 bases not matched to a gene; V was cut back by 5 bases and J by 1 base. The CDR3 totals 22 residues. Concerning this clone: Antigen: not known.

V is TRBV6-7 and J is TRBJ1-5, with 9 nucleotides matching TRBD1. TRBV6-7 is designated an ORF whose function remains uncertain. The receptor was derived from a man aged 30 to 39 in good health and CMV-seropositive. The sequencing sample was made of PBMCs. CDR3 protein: CASSLTFLPTGGAEESNQPQHF. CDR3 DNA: TGTGCCAGCAGTCTAACCTTTTTACCTACAGGGGGCGCGGAGGAAAGCAATCAGCCCCAGCATTTT.